The rows below give T cell receptor beta chains drawn from one sample of a study of OX40 agonist ivuxolimab in advanced cancers. Assay used: immunoSEQ multiplex PCR; TCRdb lists only in-frame clones, some missing. The repertoire holds around 80,000 clones, with approximately 90% as singletons. The sequences come from CD4+ or CD8+ T cells sorted from blood, collected in a trial of the OX40 agonist ivuxolimab. The receptors here all came from an adult with an advanced solid tumor such as melanoma, head and neck, liver or kidney cancer. The CDR3 runs from the conserved cysteine through the conserved F or W. The order of the fields is clone size, V gene, J gene, D gene, CDR3 DNA, CDR3 protein. A D gene is named only where the DNA matches it firmly. Expanded clones are given a class, and other clones once, few, many or no size at all.

NA	TRBV5-1	TRBJ2-7	TRBD2	TGCGCCAGCAGCTCCGGCGGGGGCTCCTACGAGCAGTACTTC	CASSSGGGSYEQYF
few	TRBV6-1	TRBJ1-5	NA	TGTGCCAGCAGTGAATCGGGCAATCAGCCCCAGCATTTT	CASSESGNQPQHF
NA	TRBV5-4	TRBJ2-1	NA	TGTGCCAGCAGCCATGTGGGGGATCAGCCAATCTTC	CASSHVGDQPIF
NA	TRBV27	TRBJ1-1	NA	TGTGCCAGCAGCCGACACGGGGCGAACACTGAAGCTTTCTTT	CASSRHGANTEAFF
NA	TRBV2	TRBJ2-2	NA	TGTGCCAGCAGTTCAGGGTGGGGAATGAACACCGGGGAGCTGTTTTTT	CASSSGWGMNTGELFF
NA	TRBV15	TRBJ2-1	TRBD2	TGTGCCACCAGCGCGGGGGAAATCGGCCATGAGCAGTTCTTC	CATSAGEIGHEQFF
NA	TRBV7-9	TRBJ1-1	NA	TGTGCCAGCAGCTTAGATCGGAACACTGAAGCTTTCTTT	CASSLDRNTEAFF
NA	TRBV27	TRBJ2-7	TRBD2	TGTGCCAGCAGCCAAGGGACTAGCGGGGCCTACGAGCAGTACTTC	CASSQGTSGAYEQYF
NA	TRBV6-5	TRBJ2-7	NA	TGTGCCAGCACCAACGCGGGGCCCTCCTACGAGCAGTACTTC	CASTNAGPSYEQYF
once	TRBV19	TRBJ2-5	NA	TGTGCCAGTAGTCGCCTGTCACAAGAGACCCAGTACTTC	CASSRLSQETQYF
NA	TRBV28	TRBJ1-1	NA	TGTGCCAGCAGTCCCCGAATGCATCAAGCTTTCTTT	CASSPRMHQAFF
NA	TRBV2	TRBJ2-2	TRBD1	TGTGCCACGGGACAGTCGAACACCGGGGAGCTGTTTTTT	CATGQSNTGELFF